Reported below is one T cell receptor (beta chain). This clonotype occurred a few times. Its specific antigen is unknown. Base qualities are not recorded, but no much larger clone differs from it by a single base. To demonstrate the VDJtools post-analysis software, the study profiled TCR beta repertoires from the peripheral blood of about a dozen young patients with multiple sclerosis. Multiple sclerosis patients were children and adolescents aged about 6 to 15 years. The protocol used for the library was PCR. TCRdb shows the sequencer as Illumina HiSeq 2500. Unique molecular identifiers were incorporated into TCR beta cDNA libraries to reduce PCR and sequencing biases. Per 1 to 10 million input T cells, approximately 500,000 cDNA molecules were obtained, such that each molecule approximated one T cell. The patient libraries were prepared and sequenced with the same protocol used for the earlier healthy control dataset. Within a given batch, samples were prepared together, multiplexed and sequenced on the same HiSeq lane. The paper's data handling went like this. MIGEC handled the raw barcoded reads, throwing out single-read molecular identifier groups before consensus assembly and CDR3 extraction. VDJtools was used for post-analysis of the clonotype tables, with diversity normalized by down-sampling every dataset to the smallest sample size. Repertoire overlap clustering matched CDR3 amino acid but not nucleotide sequences to correct batch-related cross-sample contamination. Using fastp at Q25 and MiXCR, TCRdb reprocessed the public reads and kept productive beta chains. CDR3 protein duplicates are merged, each entry listing the most common genes and DNA. The V and J calls come from TCRdb's annotation, not from the publication. The sample profile shows hundreds of thousands of distinct CDR3 sequences; 44% of them were found once. About 1.8% of the sample is in the top ten clones.

After removal of 5 bases from V and 0 bases from J, the junction retains 4 bases not matched to a gene. CDR3 length: 16 amino acids, cysteine to phenylalanine. The sequence is cut down to CDR3 DNA, 48 bases in frame from base 1. CDR1 and CDR2 are drawn from the germline V gene: LGHNA, YNFKEQ. This sample is part of a study of post-analysis software for immune sequencing data (dated by TCRdb to the mid-2010s). For context, the study as a whole: Relapsing-remitting, secondary progressive and progressive-relapsing multiple sclerosis were recorded as disease courses, and subtype annotation was lacking for some patients. A subset of samples was prepared in parallel using single-end sample barcoding, then pooled and co-amplified after Illumina adapter ligation. The patient repertoires were set against 11 previously published healthy control repertoires from donors whose ages ranged from about 6 to 27 years.

Study-wide conclusions, independent of this receptor: The control group was slightly older than the multiple sclerosis patient group. A handful of TRBV segments, including TRBV5-6, TRBV5-1 and TRBV20-1, were significantly more frequent in patients than controls. Direct clustering with F measure showed strong co-clustering of samples prepared in the same batch, prompting a batch-effect correction. Significantly lower normalized Chao1 diversity was found in multiple sclerosis patients than in controls, suggesting substantial peripheral T-cell clonal expansion.

The sequencing input was blood. The rearranged chain carries TRBV4-2 and TRBJ2-3; TRBD2 agrees with 11 junctional bases. This clonotype originated in a girl aged 10 to 17 with multiple sclerosis. The nucleotide sequence reads as follows: TGTGCCAGCAGCACCTTAGCGGGGGGGAGCACAGATACGCAGTATTTT. Its amino acids are CASSTLAGGSTDTQYF.